These 13 T cell receptor beta chains share one sample of origin, sequenced in a study of T cell clonality in common variable immunodeficiency. The assay was immunoSEQ multiplex PCR, and TCRdb's table has in-frame clones only and misses some. The sample contains about 52,000 clones, none of them singletons. The sequenced material came from peripheral blood mononuclear cells. The receptor set was obtained from a person between 18 and 75 years old in good health.

This clone was seen at least ten times. The read ends 3 residues shy of where the CDR3 ends; the end is completed using the germline J gene. The gene calls are TRBV6-2 or TRBV6-3 and TRBJ2-7; 8 bases agree with TRBD2. The CDR3 length is 15 residues. Per the germline V gene, CDR1 is MNHEY and CDR2 is SVGEGT. V dropped 8 bases and J dropped 2; count of bases not matched to a gene: 11. This chain's CDR3 is CASHQLADLPYEQYF. CDR3 bases read: TGTGCCAGCCATCAACTAGCGGACCTACCCTACGAG.

At least ten counts were recorded for this clone. Read data end 3 residues before the CDR3 end; the end is taken from the germline J gene. The chain carries TRBV30 and TRBJ2-2; 7 bases map to TRBD1. This CDR3 is built from 15 residues. CDR1 is GTSNPN, CDR2 SVGIG, per germline (reference sequence). Losses at the gene ends were 5 bases for V and 6 bases for J; bases not matched to a gene: 12. The sequenced part of the CDR3 DNA is TGTGCCTGGTCTCACAGGGGTGAAAGGTCCGGGGAG. Protein sequence: CAWSHRGERSGE. The CDR3 in its entirety is CAWSHRGERSGELFF.

The CDR3 protein is CASSPRLAGDYNEQFF. The part of the CDR3 DNA that was read is TGTGCCAGCAGCCCCCGATTAGCGGGGGACTACAATGAG. The chain carries TRBV7-6 and TRBJ2-1, with 9 bases aligning to TRBD2. Read coverage stops 3 residues before the CDR3 terminus; the germline J gene supplies the remainder. CDR3 length: 16 amino acids. Germline CDR1 is SGHVS and CDR2 is FNYEAQ. V was clipped by 5 bases and J by 3 bases; unmatched bases: 8.

This clone was detected many times. The observed sequence ends 3 residues before the CDR3 terminus, with the missing tail filled in from the germline J gene. The chain uses TRBV5-1 and TRBJ2-5; possibly TRBD2 for D (6 bases). CDR3 length equals 14 residues. Germline V gives CDR1 SGHRS, CDR2 YFSETQ. Trimming took 2 bases from V and 0 from J, leaving 8 bases between them. The CDR3 reads CASSFAGNQETQYF. The part of the CDR3 DNA that was read is TGCGCCAGCAGCTTTGCGGGAAACCAAGAGACC. Drawing the rest from reference TRBV5-1 and TRBJ2-5, the complete variable domain is KAGVTQTPRYLIKTRGQQVTLSCSPISGHRSVSWYQQTPGQGLQFLFEYFSETQRNKGNFPGRFSGRQFSNSRSEMNVSTLELGDSALYLCASSFAGNQETQYFGPGTRLLVL.

This clone has a count of ten or more. The chain's CDR3 is CASSYMRTDNTGELFF. CDR3 DNA, as far as it was read: TGTGCCAGCAGTTATATGAGAACAGATAACACCGGGGAG. V is TRBV6-2 or TRBV6-3 and J is TRBJ2-2; no reliable D call. Read sequence stops 3 residues before the CDR3 end, and the germline J gene provides the missing end. V lost 3 bases and J 2 bases, leaving 13 bases between the germline ends. There are 16 residues in the CDR3. Germline CDR1 reads MNHEY; CDR2 reads SVGEGT.

This clone was seen a few times. CDR3 region: CAWSLGPRTEHNSPLFF. The CDR3 DNA, read in part, is TGTGCCTGGAGCCTTGGCCCTCGGACAGAGCACAATTCACCG. The V gene is TRBV30, the J gene TRBJ2-2; tentative D call: TRBD1 (6 bases). The sequence runs out 3 residues before the end of the CDR3; the remainder is reconstructed from the germline J gene. The CDR3 spans 17 residues. Germline-derived CDR1 and CDR2 are GTSNPN and SVGIG (reference sequence).

This clone was counted at least ten times. The CDR3 goes on 3 residues after the read ends, and that part is filled in from the germline J gene. The chain couples TRBV7-2 to TRBJ1-2; a possible D gene is TRBD1 (5 bases). Deletions cut 5 bases from V and 4 bases from J, with 11 bases between. Germline loops: CDR1 SGHTA, CDR2 FQGNSA. The CDR3 sequence is 13 residues long. The covered CDR3 bases are TGTGCCAGCAGCCCGGGGGGAGGCTATGGC. Translating it yields CASSPGGGYG. The complete CDR3 reads CASSPGGGYGYTF. Filled out from reference TRBV7-2 and TRBJ1-2, the complete variable domain reads GAGVSQSPSNKVTEKGKDVELRCDPISGHTALYWYRQSLGQGLEFLIYFQGNSAPDKSGLPSDRFSAERTGGSVSTLTIQRTQQEDSAVYLCASSPGGGYGYTFGSGTRLTVV.

This clone has ten or more counts. From the germline J gene comes the end of the CDR3, since the read stops 3 residues before it. The chain joins TRBV18 to TRBJ1-6; 8 bases align to TRBD1. The CDR3 has 15 amino acids. The J segment lost 9 bases and the V segment lost 0 bases, leaving 4 bases of the junction unmatched. CDR1 is KGHSH, CDR2 LQKENI, per germline. The DNA read from the CDR3 is TGTGCCAGCTCACCACCGACAGGGGAGGGTTCACCC. Translating gives CASSPPTGEGSP. The whole CDR3 protein is CASSPPTGEGSPLHF.

This clone occurred a few times. The read ends 3 residues shy of where the CDR3 ends; the end is completed using the germline J gene. The chain uses TRBV7-9 and TRBJ1-5, with a weak D call TRBD1 (5 bases). V shed 1 base and J shed 7 bases, with 14 bases lying between them. The germline gives CDR1 SEHNR, CDR2 FQNEAQ (reference sequence). The CDR3 extends over 15 amino acids. CDR3 bases read: TGTGCCAGCAGCTTAGATACGGCGACAGCCCAGCCC. Protein: CASSLDTATAQP. The CDR3 in its entirety is CASSLDTATAQPQHF. Supplemented by reference TRBV7-9 and TRBJ1-5, the full variable domain reads DTGVSQNPRHKITKRGQNVTFRCDPISEHNRLYWYRQTLGQGPEFLTYFQNEAQLEKSRLLSDRFSAERPKGSFSTLEIQRTEQGDSAMYLCASSLDTATAQPQHFGDGTRLSIL.

This clone was observed many times. The CDR3 end is not reached by the read, which stops 3 residues before it; the germline J gene fills it in. The chain has TRBV4-2 and TRBJ2-3, with a possible D match to TRBD2 (6 bases). CDR1 and CDR2 from the germline V gene are LGHNA and YNFKEQ. Trimming stripped 2 bases from V and 3 bases from J, with 15 bases between. The CDR3 length is 16 residues. The CDR3 DNA, read in part, is TGTGCCAGCAGCCAACGGGACTTGAGAGAGACAGATACG. This translates into CASSQRDLRETDT. The complete CDR3 reads CASSQRDLRETDTQYF.

This clone was picked up many times. The sequenced fragment ends 3 residues before the CDR3 boundary, so the rest is inferred from the germline J gene. V usage is TRBV5-3 and J usage is TRBJ1-1; possibly TRBD1 for D (6 bases). TRBV5-3 falls under the ORF class, with uncertain function. The CDR3 sequence is 15 residues long. Trimming pared 2 bases from V and 3 bases from J, leaving 14 bases between. CDR3 bases read: TGTGCCAGAAGCTTTAATGACAGGTGTTACACTGAA. It codes for CARSFNDRCYTE. The entire CDR3 protein is CARSFNDRCYTEAFF.

This clone occurred many times. The DNA ends 3 residues before the CDR3 does, and the rest of the CDR3 is filled in from the germline J gene. The chain is built from TRBV2 and TRBJ1-4; D perhaps matches TRBD1 (6 bases). Germline V gives CDR1 SNHLY, CDR2 FYNNEI. V was shortened by 5 bases and J by 7 bases, with 23 bases between the two germline ends. This CDR3 contains 17 residues. The covered CDR3 bases are TGTGCCAGCAGTAGCGACCGCGTAACAGGGATGGGTGAAAAA. Translating gives CASSSDRVTGMGEK. The CDR3 as a whole reads CASSSDRVTGMGEKLFF.

Turning to this clone: The read ends 3 residues early relative to the CDR3; the germline J gene fills the gap. The V and J genes are TRBV5-4 and TRBJ2-7; no firm D call. V lost 4 bases to trimming and J lost 5 bases, with 13 bases between them. The CDR3 contains 13 residues. From germline, CDR1 is SGHNT and CDR2 YYREEE (reference sequence). CDR3 sequence reads: CASSDGKRDEQYF. The CDR3 DNA, read in part, is TGTGCCAGCAGCGACGGCAAGCGCGACGAG. Supplemented by reference TRBV5-4 and TRBJ2-7, the full variable domain reads ETGVTQSPTHLIKTRGQQVTLRCSSQSGHNTVSWYQQALGQGPQFIFQYYREEENGRGNFPPRFSGLQFPNYSSELNVNALELDDSALYLCASSDGKRDEQYFGPGTRLTVT.